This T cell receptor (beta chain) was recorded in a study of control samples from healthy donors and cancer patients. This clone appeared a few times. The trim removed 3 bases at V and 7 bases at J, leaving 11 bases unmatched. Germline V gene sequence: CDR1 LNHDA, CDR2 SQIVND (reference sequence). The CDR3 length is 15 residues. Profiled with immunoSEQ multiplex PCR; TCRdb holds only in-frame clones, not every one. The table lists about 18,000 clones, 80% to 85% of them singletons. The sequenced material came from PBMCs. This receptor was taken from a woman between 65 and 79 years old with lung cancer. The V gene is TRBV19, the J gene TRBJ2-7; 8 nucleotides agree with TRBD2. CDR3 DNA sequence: TGTGCCAGTAGTATGCCGGGGACTAGTGCTTGGGAGCAGTACTTC. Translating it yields CASSMPGTSAWEQYF.